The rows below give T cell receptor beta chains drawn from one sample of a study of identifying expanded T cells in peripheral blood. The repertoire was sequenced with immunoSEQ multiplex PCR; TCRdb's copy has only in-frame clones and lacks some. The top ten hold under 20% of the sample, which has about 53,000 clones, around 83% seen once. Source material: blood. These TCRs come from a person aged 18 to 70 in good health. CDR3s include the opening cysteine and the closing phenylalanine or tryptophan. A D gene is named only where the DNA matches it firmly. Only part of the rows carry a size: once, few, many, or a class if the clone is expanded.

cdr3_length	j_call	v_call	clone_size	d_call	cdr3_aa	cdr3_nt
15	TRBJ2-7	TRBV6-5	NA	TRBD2	CATWPSAGGPGEQYF	TGTGCCACCTGGCCCTCAGCGGGAGGGCCCGGCGAGCAGTACTTC
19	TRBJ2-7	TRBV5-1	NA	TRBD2	CASSLATGLAGVGSYEQYF	TGCGCCAGCAGCTTGGCTACAGGACTAGCGGGAGTAGGCTCCTACGAGCAGTACTTC
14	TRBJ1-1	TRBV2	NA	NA	CASSGGGLLTEAFF	TGTGCCAGCAGTGGTGGGGGGCTGTTGACTGAAGCTTTCTTT
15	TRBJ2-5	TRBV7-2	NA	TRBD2	CASSSLGGALETQYF	TGTGCCAGCAGCTCACTCGGGGGGGCCTTGGAGACCCAGTACTTC
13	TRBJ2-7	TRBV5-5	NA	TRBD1	CASTSQGRYEQYF	TGTGCCAGCACCTCACAGGGGCGGTACGAGCAGTACTTC
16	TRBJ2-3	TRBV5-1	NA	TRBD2	CASSERVAGDTDTQYF	TGCGCCAGCAGCGAACGTGTAGCGGGGGATACAGATACGCAGTATTTT
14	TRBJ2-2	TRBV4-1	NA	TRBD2	CASRLAGDTGELFF	TGCGCCAGCAGACTAGCGGGAGACACCGGGGAGCTGTTTTTT
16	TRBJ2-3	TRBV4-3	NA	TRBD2	CASSQSTSGSTDTQYF	TGCGCCAGCAGCCAATCAACTAGCGGAAGCACAGATACGCAGTATTTT
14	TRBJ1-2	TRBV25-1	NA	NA	CASTPSGRAYGYTF	TGTGCCAGCACCCCCTCGGGCAGGGCCTATGGCTACACCTTC
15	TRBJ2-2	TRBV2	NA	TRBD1	CASSGDRGSKRELFF	TGTGCCAGCAGTGGGGACAGGGGGAGTAAGCGGGAGCTGTTTTTT
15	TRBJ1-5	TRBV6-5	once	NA	CASSLTAQSNQPQHF	TGTGCCAGCAGTTTGACAGCCCAAAGCAATCAGCCCCAGCATTTT
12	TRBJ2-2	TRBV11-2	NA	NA	CASSRHTGELFF	TGTGCCAGCAGCCGCCACACCGGGGAGCTGTTTTTT
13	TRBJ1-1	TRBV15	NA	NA	CATSRGTAGRAFF	TGTGCCACCAGCAGGGGGACGGCAGGGAGAGCTTTCTTT
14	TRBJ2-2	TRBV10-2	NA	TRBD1	CASKRQGNTGELFF	TGCGCCAGCAAAAGACAGGGGAACACCGGGGAGCTGTTTTTT
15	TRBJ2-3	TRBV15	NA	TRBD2	CATSKRLADSDTQYF	TGTGCCACCAGCAAACGACTAGCGGACTCAGATACGCAGTATTTT
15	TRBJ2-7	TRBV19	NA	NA	CASRRARDPSYEQYF	TGTGCCAGTAGGCGCGCTAGGGATCCGTCCTACGAGCAGTACTTC
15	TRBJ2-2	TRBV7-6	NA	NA	CASSLQGWNTGELFF	TGTGCCAGCAGCTTACAGGGGTGGAACACCGGGGAGCTGTTTTTT
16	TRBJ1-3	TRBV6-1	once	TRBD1	CASSGGTGGNGNTIYF	TGTGCCAGCAGTGGTGGGACAGGGGGCAATGGAAACACCATATATTTT
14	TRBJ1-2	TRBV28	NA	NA	CASRWTRANYGYTF	TGTGCCAGCCGATGGACCAGAGCTAACTATGGCTACACCTTC
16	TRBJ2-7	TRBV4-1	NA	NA	CASSQGTQTLLSEQYF	TGCGCCAGCAGCCAAGGAACTCAAACCCTCCTTAGCGAGCAGTACTTC